This TCR beta chain was captured by sequencing in a study of PD-1 blockade in classical Hodgkin lymphoma. Noted time point: cycle 4 day 1 (C4D1), after 6 weeks of nivolumab. Patients all relapsed after autologous stem cell transplantation, and there was variation in brentuximab vedotin exposure. Germline V CDR1 and CDR2: SEHNR, FQNEAQ (reference sequence). The V and J ends lost 3 bases and 10 bases respectively, with 13 bases between them. This CDR3 region has 14 residues. TCRdb's copy holds only in-frame clones and misses some; the assay was immunoSEQ multiplex PCR. The profile covers about 17,000 clones, with about four fifths appearing a single time and approximately 12% taken by the ten largest.

Specimen: peripheral blood mononuclear cells (PBMCs), collected before the fourth cycle of nivolumab. The chain combines TRBV7-9 with TRBJ1-6; D gene uncertain. The receptor was isolated from a human donor with classical Hodgkin lymphoma. The CDR3 sequence: CASSLDMGRSPLHF. The CDR3 DNA follows: TGTGCCAGCAGCTTGGATATGGGAAGGTCACCCCTCCACTTT.